This record concerns one T cell receptor (beta chain) sequence. The sample originates from a study of blood T cell repertoires in COVID-19. On the study more broadly: Acute and convalescent COVID-19 specimens originated in the United States, Italy and Spain. Sample material is recorded as cDNA or gDNA derived from T cells, B-cell-depleted T cells, or PBMCs.

In the original processing: It was from reference gene primer amplification that nucleated cell counts were estimated. The method was immunoSEQ multiplex PCR; TCRdb's version includes in-frame clones alone and lacks a portion of them. For V, J and clone size, that table is used; D and trimming come from the DNA. This table has some 42,000 clones, roughly 90% appearing once. Sequencing was carried out using peripheral blood. This clonotype originated in a man over 45 with active COVID-19.

The CDR3 nucleotides read TGTGCCAGCAGTCCATCACAGGATTCCTACGAGCAGTACTTC. It encodes CASSPSQDSYEQYF. V gene TRBV6-4 combines with J gene TRBJ2-7, with a weak D call TRBD1 (5 bases). Germline-derived CDR1 and CDR2 are MRHNA and SNTAGT. Between the trimmed V and J ends, which lost 5 bases and 1 base, there was a span of 12 bases. The length of the CDR3 is 14 residues.